These 26 T cell receptor beta chains share one sample of origin, sequenced in a study of cytomegalovirus exposure and HLA in healthy donors listed by TCRdb under 2017. Libraries were made using the immunoSEQ multiplex PCR assay. The multiplex PCR relied on a mix of 60 forward primers for TCR Vbeta segments and 13 reverse primers for TCR Jbeta segments. In its TCRdb copy, this immuneACCESS table keeps in-frame sequences only and misses some clones. Where compared with another copy, unresolved V genes explain less than half of these, and the others have no known cause. This sample is represented by about 210,000 clones; about three quarters of them were singletons. The ten largest clones add up to 1.5% to 2% of the sample. Material for sequencing was PBMCs. These receptor sequences come from a male donor in good health and CMV-seronegative.

The chain links TRBV10-3 to TRBJ1-2, with D uncertain. There are 13 residues in the CDR3. V lost 2 bases and J 10 bases, leaving 14 bases between the germline ends. Germline V gene sequence: CDR1 ENHRY, CDR2 SYGVKD. The CDR3 spells CAISEDGNRVYTF. DNA for the CDR3: TGTGCCATCAGTGAGGACGGGAATAGGGTCTACACCTTC.

This clone has just one count. The CDR3 spells CAVGEIYGYTF. CDR3 DNA sequence: TGTGCGGTTGGGGAGATCTATGGCTACACCTTC. This sequence joins TRBV27 and TRBJ1-2; D is uncertain. CDR3 length equals 11 residues. Germline V gene sequence: CDR1 MNHEY, CDR2 SMNVEV (reference sequence).

As to this clone: A junction end diverges from the germline sequence, so it may reflect a read error. V gene TRBV5-1 combines with J gene TRBJ2-7; TRBD1 aligns across 10 bases. Germline values: CDR1 SGHRS, CDR2 YFSETQ. CDR3 length: 15 amino acids. This CDR3 is CARSLKGQGFGEQYF. CDR3 bases: TGCGCCAGAAGCTTGAAGGGACAGGGGTTTGGGGAGCAGTACTTC.

This clone has a handful of counts. The rearrangement joins TRBV10-3 to TRBJ1-1; 9 bases line up with TRBD1. The V gene end was trimmed by 11 bases and the J gene end by 4 bases; junction bases not matched to a gene: 5. CDR1 ENHRY and CDR2 SYGVKD come from the germline V gene. This CDR3 contains 12 residues. The CDR3 nucleotides read TGTGCCTCACAGGGGGCAGGCACTGAAGCTTTCTTT. It encodes CASQGAGTEAFF.

The CDR3 spells CSARTDRNTIYF. The CDR3 bases are TGCAGCGCCCGGACAGACCGAAACACCATATATTTT. The V gene is TRBV29-1, the J gene TRBJ1-3, with D possibly TRBD1 on 6 matching bases. Between the trimmed V and J ends, which lost 7 bases and 5 bases, there was a span of 12 bases. The CDR3 is 12 amino acids. In germline, CDR1 is SQVTM, CDR2 ANQGSEA.

V usage is TRBV27 and J usage is TRBJ2-2, with D possibly being TRBD1 (5 bases). Germline-derived CDR1 and CDR2 are MNHEY and SMNVEV (reference sequence). V was trimmed by 10 bases and J by 1 base, leaving 10 bases between them. The CDR3 is 13 residues long. The CDR3: CAIRQMNTGELFF. Here the CDR3 DNA reads TGTGCCATCCGACAGATGAACACCGGGGAGCTGTTTTTT.

This clone was seen a few times. The chain is built from TRBV7-9 and TRBJ2-3; TRBD1 matches at 7 bases. Per germline, CDR1 SEHNR and CDR2 FQNEAQ (reference sequence). The CDR3 is made up of 15 amino acids. The V gene end was trimmed by 5 bases and the J gene end by 1 base; junction bases not matched to a gene: 6. CDR3 in DNA: TGTGCCAGCAGCCACGGCCAGGGGGGCACAGATACGCAGTATTTT. It yields the protein CASSHGQGGTDTQYF.

This clone was seen a single time. V gene TRBV6-4 combines with J gene TRBJ2-7, with D possibly matching TRBD2 (6 bases). The CDR3 sequence is 13 residues long. The germline CDR1 and CDR2 sequences are MRHNA and SNTAGT. V was cut by 9 bases and J by 2 bases, with 14 bases left in between. CDR3 sequence (DNA): TGTGCCAGTCGCCGGGACTCCACCTACGAGCAGTACTTC. Amino acid sequence: CASRRDSTYEQYF.

The chain carries TRBV6-5 and TRBJ1-1; possible D gene TRBD1, 5 bases. From germline, CDR1 is MNHEY and CDR2 SVGAGI. The V gene lost 2 bases and the J gene lost 10 bases, with 17 bases spanning the gap. The CDR3 contains 14 residues. CDR3 sequence: CASSYTRQGTRAFF. CDR3 DNA sequence: TGTGCCAGCAGTTACACCCGGCAAGGGACTCGAGCTTTCTTT.

This clone has only one observation. The DNA for the CDR3 is TGTGCCAGCAGTGAAATTACTAGTGGCGGGGAGCTGTTTTTT. This codes for CASSEITSGGELFF. This chain joins TRBV2 and TRBJ2-2; a possible D gene is TRBD2 (5 bases). The germline CDR1 and CDR2 sequences are SNHLY and FYNNEI. The V gene lost 2 bases and the J gene lost 7 bases, with 11 bases spanning the gap. This CDR3 region has 14 residues.

About this clone itself: The sample carries other DNA sequences with the same CDR3. The chain combines TRBV15 with TRBJ1-2; possible D gene TRBD1, 5 bases. The CDR3 is 15 amino acids. Trimming pared 6 bases from V and 5 bases from J, leaving 19 bases between. From germline, CDR1 is LNHNV and CDR2 YYDKDF (reference sequence). CDR3: CATSPAGGGIYGYTF. The CDR3, as DNA: TGTGCCACCAGTCCGGCCGGGGGAGGGATTTATGGCTACACCTTC.

The V call is TRBV5-1, the J call TRBJ1-2, with 7 bases lining up with TRBD1. The V segment lost 1 base and the J segment 1 base; nucleotides outside the gene matches: 10. Per the germline V gene, CDR1 is SGHRS and CDR2 is YFSETQ. This CDR3 comprises 17 residues. The CDR3 DNA follows: TGCGCCAGCAGCTTGTTAGAAGCAGGGGGTTATAACTATGGCTACACCTTC. This translates into CASSLLEAGGYNYGYTF.

This clone has a handful of counts. This sample includes further DNA sequences coding for the same CDR3. V and J are TRBV6-1 and TRBJ2-7, with a weak D call TRBD1 (6 bases). Between the trimmed V and J ends, which lost 5 bases and 1 base, there was a span of 9 bases. Germline lookup yields CDR1 MNHNS and CDR2 SASEGT. CDR3 size: 13 residues. The DNA for the CDR3 is TGTGCCAGCAGTCCCACAGGGTCCTACGAGCAGTACTTC. As protein: CASSPTGSYEQYF.

J is TRBJ1-1 and V is TRBV19, with 10 bases matching TRBD1. Losses at the gene ends were 3 bases for V and 1 base for J; bases not matched to a gene: 8. CDR3 length: 17 amino acids. Germline CDR1 reads LNHDA; CDR2 reads SQIVND (reference sequence). CDR3 residues: CASSMLRDRGSNTEAFF. The CDR3 DNA is TGTGCCAGTAGTATGCTCCGGGACAGGGGCTCGAACACTGAAGCTTTCTTT.

V usage is TRBV6-5 and J usage is TRBJ1-5; 7 bases agree with TRBD1. The CDR3 runs 15 residues. V gave up 4 bases and J gave up 3 bases; unmatched junction bases: 6. Germline V gene lookup returns CDR1 MNHEY and CDR2 SVGAGI. The CDR3, as DNA: TGTGCCAGCAGTTCCCGGACAGGTCTCAATCAGCCCCAGCATTTT. The encoded protein is CASSSRTGLNQPQHF.

The chain uses TRBV6-1 and TRBJ1-6; 7 positions agree with TRBD1. Trimming at V came to 5 bases and at J to 8 bases, leaving 9 bases not matched to a gene. The CDR3 is 15 residues long. The V gene's germline CDR1 is MNHNS and CDR2 SASEGT. As DNA, the CDR3 is TGTGCCAGCAGTCCCCTGACAGGGTCGGATTCACCCCTCCACTTT. This gives the protein CASSPLTGSDSPLHF.

The rearrangement uses TRBV6-5 and TRBJ1-4; D is perhaps TRBD1 (6 bases). V lost 4 bases and J 0 bases, leaving 12 bases between the germline ends. The CDR3 spans 16 residues. Germline assignment: CDR1 MNHEY and CDR2 SVGAGI. CDR3 nucleotide sequence: TGTGCCAGCAGTTTCCTAGGGGGGGCAACTAATGAAAAACTGTTTTTT. Amino acid sequence: CASSFLGGATNEKLFF.

V is TRBV19 and J is TRBJ2-7; 7 nucleotides align to TRBD1. The V gene end was trimmed by 6 bases and the J gene end by 2 bases; junction bases not matched to a gene: 7. The CDR3 is made up of 14 amino acids. Germline CDR1 and CDR2: LNHDA and SQIVND (reference sequence). CDR3 protein: CASSVDRETYEQYF. CDR3 nucleotide sequence: TGTGCCAGTAGCGTCGACAGGGAGACCTACGAGCAGTACTTC.

This clone appeared a single time. The CDR3 spells CASSPYEFYEQYF. The CDR3 DNA is TGTGCCAGCAGCCCCTATGAGTTCTACGAGCAGTACTTC. The chain recombines TRBV28 with TRBJ2-7; D call uncertain. The germline V gene encodes CDR1 MDHEN and CDR2 SYDVKM. This CDR3 comprises 13 residues. V lost 6 bases, J lost 3 bases, and 12 bases lay in between.

The chain recombines TRBV10-1 with TRBJ1-2, with D perhaps matching TRBD1 (5 bases). This CDR3 spans 15 amino acids. Germline assignment: CDR1 WNHNN and CDR2 SYGVQD (reference sequence). Deletions cut 0 bases from V and 0 bases from J, with 8 bases between. The CDR3 reads CASSESPTANYGYTF. DNA of the CDR3: TGCGCCAGCAGTGAGTCTCCGACAGCTAACTATGGCTACACCTTC.

This sequence joins TRBV11-2 and TRBJ1-1, with unresolved D. Germline V gives CDR1 SGHAT, CDR2 FQNNGV. V lost 5 bases to trimming and J lost 2 bases, with 9 bases between them. The CDR3 has 13 residues. The CDR3 protein is CASSLSPNTEAFF. The CDR3 bases are TGTGCCAGCAGCCTTAGTCCCAACACTGAAGCTTTCTTT. The full variable domain, rest sourced from reference TRBV11-2 and TRBJ1-1, is EAGVAQSPRYKIIEKRQSVAFWCNPISGHATLYWYQQILGQGPKLLIQFQNNGVVDDSQLPKDRFSAERLKGVDSTLKIQPAKLEDSAVYLCASSLSPNTEAFFGQGTRLTVV.

The chain is built from TRBV6-5 and TRBJ1-5; a weak D match, TRBD1 (5 bases). In germline, CDR1 is MNHEY, CDR2 SVGAGI. CDR3 length equals 14 residues. V was pared by 5 bases and J by 4 bases, with 12 bases between. This CDR3 reads CASSGAGLNQPQHF. The CDR3 DNA sequence: TGTGCCAGCAGTGGTGCAGGGTTGAATCAGCCCCAGCATTTT.

J is TRBJ2-1 and V is TRBV15; a possible D gene is TRBD1 (5 bases). V gave up 0 bases and J gave up 7 bases, with 19 bases separating them. CDR1 and CDR2 (germline): LNHNV, YYDKDF (reference sequence). There are 17 residues in the CDR3. CDR3 in amino acids: CATSRDTGPRTENEQFF. The DNA for the CDR3 is TGTGCCACCAGCAGAGATACAGGTCCCCGGACGGAGAATGAGCAGTTCTTC.

The V call is TRBV5-1, the J call TRBJ1-1, with TRBD1 as a possible D gene (5 bases). The CDR3 runs to 19 residues. Germline V gene sequence: CDR1 SGHRS, CDR2 YFSETQ. The V end lost 1 base, the J end lost 1 base, and 23 bases lay between the germline ends. CDR3 protein: CASSLQTSRRGFQNTEAFF. CDR3 nucleotide sequence: TGCGCCAGCAGCTTGCAAACAAGTCGGAGGGGATTTCAGAACACTGAAGCTTTCTTT.

This clone was seen once. One end of the junction fails to match germline, which may point to a read error. This chain uses TRBV7-2 with TRBJ2-3; TRBD2 aligns across 10 bases. Germline V gives CDR1 SGHTA, CDR2 FQGNSA. This CDR3 has 16 amino acids. The CDR3 coding sequence is TGTGCCAGCAGCTTCGATCTAGCGGGGGCCACAGATACGCAGTGTTTT. This sequence encodes CASSFDLAGATDTQCF.

This clone was picked up one time. The gene calls are TRBV6-5 and TRBJ2-1, with TRBD2 matching over 7 bases. Germline CDR1 MNHEY, CDR2 SVGAGI. V trimming: 7 bases; J trimming: 2 bases; junction bases outside the gene matches: 2. The CDR3 consists of 13 residues. The CDR3 sequence is CASTTSAYNEQFF. CDR3 sequence (DNA): TGTGCCAGCACCACTAGCGCCTACAATGAGCAGTTCTTC.